These T cell receptor beta chains were read from a single sample in a study of cytomegalovirus exposure and HLA in healthy donors. The table came from immunoSEQ multiplex PCR; TCRdb's copy has only in-frame clones and leaves some out. The sample yields about 140,000 clones, around 83% seen once. Sequenced input: PBMCs. Source of these receptors: a middle-aged man in good health and CMV-seropositive. Each CDR3 is given without its conserved first and last residue. Each record gives: J gene, V gene, CDR3 protein.

>TRBJ1-2|TRBV6-5
ASSKEGTGLYGYT
>TRBJ1-1|TRBV5-6
ASSSRGQGALGAF
>TRBJ2-7|TRBV29-1
SVETGSSYEQY
>TRBJ2-1|TRBV19
ATRPRTFREGGSYNEQF
>TRBJ1-3|TRBV7-8
ASSFSLSGNTIY
>TRBJ2-1|TRBV7-9
ASSPGTGVYNEQF
>TRBJ1-1|TRBV6-1
ASRWGQTNTEAF
>TRBJ1-1|TRBV5-1
ASSLAVAGNTEAF
>TRBJ1-1|TRBV9
ASSPHHLGGREAF
>TRBJ1-1|TRBV5-1
ASSLITTGAGTEAF
>TRBJ2-1|TRBV10-3
AISSPTRGQIAGEQF
>TRBJ1-2|TRBV13
ASSFTWTWGYT
>TRBJ1-5|TRBV5-5
ASSLEDRNSNQPQH
>TRBJ1-1|TRBV7-9
ASSLGGGWTEAF
>TRBJ1-5|TRBV28
ASSLSREDQPQH
>TRBJ1-2|TRBV18
ASSPPPGNKGNYGYT
>TRBJ2-1|TRBV27
ASRAARWGRPYNEQF
>TRBJ1-3|TRBV9
ASSRGDSGNTIY
>TRBJ2-2|TRBV10-3
AVEIRTTNTGELF
>TRBJ2-1|TRBV7-9
ASSPALTSASSYNEQF
>TRBJ1-5|TRBV5-8
ASSWPRAGEQPQH
>TRBJ1-1|TRBV5-4
ASSTRGQGMNTEAF
>TRBJ1-5|TRBV19
ASTRTGDMFQPQH
>TRBJ2-4|TRBV5-1
ASSPRGGESPISGKNIQY
>TRBJ2-7|TRBV27
ASSLSPRSYEQY
>TRBJ1-1|TRBV9
ASSAGGLEFSAEAF
>TRBJ2-5|TRBV29-1
SVALGVGETQY
>-|TRBV10-3
AISGRQGEYEQY
>TRBJ2-7|TRBV11-2
ASSLVTGSSYEQY
>TRBJ2-1|TRBV5-1
ASSLLAGAYYEQF
>TRBJ1-2|TRBV15
ATSRGQADGYT
>TRBJ1-1|TRBV10-2
ASSGWDRGFTEAF
>TRBJ2-7|TRBV10-3
AISDMTGGYEQY
>TRBJ1-3|TRBV13
ASSRTDSGNTIY
>TRBJ2-7|TRBV5-1
ASSPEPDGRNEQY
>TRBJ1-1|TRBV15
ATSRGRTGRVNTEAF
>TRBJ1-1|TRBV5-6
ASSLAGFGEAF
>TRBJ1-2|TRBV6-6
ASSYDGDRANYGYT